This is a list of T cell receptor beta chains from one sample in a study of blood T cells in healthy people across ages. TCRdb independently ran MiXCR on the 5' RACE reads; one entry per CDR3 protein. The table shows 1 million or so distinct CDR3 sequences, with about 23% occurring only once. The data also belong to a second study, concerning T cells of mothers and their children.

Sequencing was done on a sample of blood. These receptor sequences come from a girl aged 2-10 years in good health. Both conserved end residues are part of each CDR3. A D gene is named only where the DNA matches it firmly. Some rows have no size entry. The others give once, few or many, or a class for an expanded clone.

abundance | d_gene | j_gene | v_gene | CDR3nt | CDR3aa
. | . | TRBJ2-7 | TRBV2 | TGTGCCAGCAGTTCCGAGGCGATAAGCTCCTACGAGCAGTACTTC | CASSSEAISSYEQYF
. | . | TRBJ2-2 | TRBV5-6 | TGTGCCAGCAGCTTGGAACACCGAACCGGGGAGCTGTTTTTT | CASSLEHRTGELFF
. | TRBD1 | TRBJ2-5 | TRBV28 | TGTGCCAGCAGACCAAACAGGGGCCGCCGTGACACCCAGTACTTC | CASRPNRGRRDTQYF
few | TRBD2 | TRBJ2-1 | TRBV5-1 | TGCGCCAGCAGCCGAATAGCGGGGGGGCCTATCGATGAGCAGTTCTTC | CASSRIAGGPIDEQFF
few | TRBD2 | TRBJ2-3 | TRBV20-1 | TGCAGTGCTAGAGGTTGGACTAGCGGCACAGATACGCAGTATTTT | CSARGWTSGTDTQYF
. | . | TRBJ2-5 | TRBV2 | TGTGCCAGCAGGGGAGACACGGGTGTTTATGAGCAGTACTTC | CASRGDTGVYEQYF
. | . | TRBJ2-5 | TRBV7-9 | TGTGCCAGCAGCTTCATCCGGCGGGGAGAAGAGACCCAGTACTTC | CASSFIRRGEETQYF
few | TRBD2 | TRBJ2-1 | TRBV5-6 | TGTGCCAGCAGCTTAGCGGGAAGGTACAATGAGCAGTTCTTC | CASSLAGRYNEQFF
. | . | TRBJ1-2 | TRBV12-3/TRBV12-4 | TGTGCCAGCAGTTTTGGATTGGGGGTCTATGGCTACACCTTC | CASSFGLGVYGYTF
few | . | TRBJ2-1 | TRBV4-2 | TGTGCCAGCAGCCAAGTCCCCGATCACTACAATGAGCAGTTCTTC | CASSQVPDHYNEQFF
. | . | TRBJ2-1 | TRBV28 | TGTGCCAGCAGTTTAAACGGAATGGTCAATGAGCAGTTCTTC | CASSLNGMVNEQFF
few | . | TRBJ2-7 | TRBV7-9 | TGTGCCAGCAGCCCCCGGGACGAGAGCGAGCAGTACTTC | CASSPRDESEQYF
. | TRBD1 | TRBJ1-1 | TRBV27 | TGTGCCAGCAGTCCAAGGACAGGGAGTGGTACTGACGCTTTCTTT | CASSPRTGSGTDAFF
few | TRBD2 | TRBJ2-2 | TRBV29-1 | TGCAGCGTTGAAGGGGCCGGGACTAGCGGGTATAACACCGGGGAGCTGTTTTTT | CSVEGAGTSGYNTGELFF
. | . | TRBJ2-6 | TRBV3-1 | TGTGCCAGCAGCCAAGTACGGATCTCTGGGGCCAACGTCCTGACTTTC | CASSQVRISGANVLTF
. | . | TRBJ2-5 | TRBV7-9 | TGTGCCAGCAGCGGGCGGGCCAAAGAGACCCAGTACTTC | CASSGRAKETQYF
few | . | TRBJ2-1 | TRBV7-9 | TGTGCCAGCATAGCGTCCTACAATGAGCAGTTCTTC | CASIASYNEQFF
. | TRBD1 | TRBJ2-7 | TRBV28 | TGTGCCAGCAGTGATCCGGGACAGGTGAACGAGCAGTACTTC | CASSDPGQVNEQYF
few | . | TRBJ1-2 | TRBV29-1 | TGCAGCGCTTGGCAACAGGCCCGGGGGGCTGGCTACACCTTC | CSAWQQARGAGYTF
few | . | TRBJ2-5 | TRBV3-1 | TGTGCCGGCAGCCAAGGGGAGACCCAGTACTTC | CAGSQGETQYF
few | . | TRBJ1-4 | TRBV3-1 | TGTGCCAGCAGCCTCGGGACGTGGAATGAAAAACTGTTTTTT | CASSLGTWNEKLFF
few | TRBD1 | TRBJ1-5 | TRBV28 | TGTGCCAGCAGTCTCAGGGGGCGGCCCCAGCATTTT | CASSLRGRPQHF
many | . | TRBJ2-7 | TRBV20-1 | TGCAGTGCTAGAGATCGGGCAGACGAGCAGTACTTC | CSARDRADEQYF